Following are 20 T cell receptor beta chains from one sample sequenced in a study of identical twins. One entry per CDR3 protein results from TCRdb running MiXCR on the 5' RACE reads. The data show under 300,000 distinct CDR3 sequences, around 8.3% seen once. The data also belong to a second study, concerning yellow fever vaccine responses in identical twins.

The sample taken for sequencing was CD8+ T cells sorted from blood. These receptors were obtained from a woman younger than 30 in good health.

In its sample, this clonotype was seen many times. The CDR3 here is CATRASGGELFF. CDR3 nucleotide sequence: TGTGCCACCAGGGCCTCGGGCGGGGAGCTGTTTTTT. The chain uses TRBV24-1 and TRBJ2-2; D ambiguous. CDR1 and CDR2 from the germline V gene are KGHDR and SFDVKD. There are 12 residues in the CDR3. Deletions cut 7 bases from V and 7 bases from J, with 9 bases between.

The chain carries TRBV6-1 and TRBJ2-1, with TRBD1 matching 11 bases. Germline V gene sequence: CDR1 MNHNS, CDR2 SASEGT. The ends lost 9 bases at V and 15 bases at J; junction bases unmatched: 7. The CDR3 extends over 11 amino acids. CDR3 in amino acids: CASGQGQGVFF. The CDR3 nucleotides are TGTGCCAGTGGGCAGGGACAGGGGGTGTTCTTC.

This clonotype was seen a handful of times. The rearrangement joins TRBV7-8 to TRBJ2-7; 9 bases match TRBD1. The CDR3 sequence is 14 residues long. Trimming at V came to 5 bases and at J to 2 bases, leaving 4 bases not matched to a gene. Germline V gene sequence: CDR1 SGHVS, CDR2 FQNEAQ. CDR3 in DNA: TGTGCCAGCAGCGTACAGGGGGCGGCCTACGAGCAGTACTTC. The encoded protein is CASSVQGAAYEQYF.

Turning to this clonotype: Germline and junction disagree at one end, which may indicate a read error. V gene TRBV7-7 combines with J gene TRBJ2-1, with TRBD2 identical over 14 bases. This CDR3 region has 17 residues. The germline gives CDR1 SSHAT, CDR2 FNYEAQ (reference sequence). DNA for the CDR3: TGTGCTAGCAGCGCAGGGACTAGCGGGGGCCGCTACAATGAGCAGTTCTTC. Protein: CASSAGTSGGRYNEQFF. Full variable domain (rest looked up from reference TRBV7-7 and TRBJ2-1): GAGVSQSPRYKVTKRGQDVTLRCDPISSHATLYWYQQALGQGPEFLTYFNYEAQPDKSGLPSDRFSAERPEGSISTLTIQRTEQRDSAMYRCASSAGTSGGRYNEQFFGPGTRLTVL.

There are a few counts of this clonotype. This chain uses TRBV9 with TRBJ2-7, with TRBD2 as a possible D gene (7 bases). In germline, CDR1 is SGDLS, CDR2 YYNGEE. The CDR3 sequence is 14 residues long. Trimming pared 0 bases from V and 3 bases from J, leaving 10 bases between. The CDR3 reads CASSVEGEGYEQYF. Here the CDR3 DNA reads TGTGCCAGCAGCGTAGAGGGGGAGGGCTACGAGCAGTACTTC.

The rearrangement links TRBV5-6 to TRBJ2-1, with D uncertain. The germline V and J ends were trimmed by 2 bases and 4 bases, with 4 bases remaining between them. In germline, CDR1 is SGHDT, CDR2 YYEEEE. CDR3 size: 12 residues. CDR3: CASSFIYNEQFF. CDR3 coding DNA: TGTGCCAGCAGCTTTATATACAATGAGCAGTTCTTC.

This clonotype was recorded at least ten times. V gene TRBV11-2 combines with J gene TRBJ2-2; 13 positions agree with TRBD2. The CDR3 is 16 amino acids. Losses at the gene ends were 4 bases for V and 7 bases for J; bases not matched to a gene: 6. Germline V gene lookup returns CDR1 SGHAT and CDR2 FQNNGV. CDR3 sequence: CASSSGLAGDGGELFF. In DNA, the CDR3 is TGTGCCAGCAGCTCAGGACTAGCGGGGGATGGCGGGGAGCTGTTTTTT.

The rearrangement links TRBV7-9 to TRBJ2-7, with D hard to call. Germline V gene lookup returns CDR1 SEHNR and CDR2 FQNEAQ (reference sequence). The CDR3 runs 13 residues. Trimming shortened V by 10 bases and J by 6 bases, and 19 bases separated the two germline ends. The CDR3 coding sequence is TGTGCCATGGGCCCCGGGCGCTTCTGCGAGCAGTACTTC. This codes for CAMGPGRFCEQYF.

The rearrangement joins TRBV6-1 to TRBJ2-1; TRBD2 aligns across 9 bases. V was clipped by 6 bases and J by 6 bases; unmatched bases: 9. Germline V gene sequence: CDR1 MNHNS, CDR2 SASEGT. The CDR3 extends over 15 amino acids. CDR3 coding DNA: TGTGCCAGCAGCCCCTTAGCGGGGGACCTCAATGAGCAGTTCTTC. The encoded protein is CASSPLAGDLNEQFF.

This clonotype was seen more than once but under ten times. The chain uses TRBV12-5 and TRBJ2-2, with TRBD1 matching over 10 bases. The CDR3 consists of 15 residues. Unmatched junction bases numbered 3, after V lost 5 bases and J lost 3 bases. The V gene's germline CDR1 is LGHNT and CDR2 FRNRAP. The DNA of the CDR3 is TGTGCTAGTGGTCAGGGACAGGGGTACACCGGGGAGCTGTTTTTT. As protein: CASGQGQGYTGELFF.

This clonotype was picked up a small number of times. This chain links TRBV5-5 with TRBJ2-1; D might be TRBD1 (6 bases). Trimming left V 0 bases short and J 7 bases short, with 14 bases between. CDR1 SGHKS and CDR2 YYEKEE come from the germline V gene (reference sequence). CDR3 length: 15 residues. The CDR3 protein is CASSLEGGTWNEQFF. CDR3 DNA: TGTGCCAGCAGCTTGGAAGGGGGAACCTGGAATGAGCAGTTCTTC. Complete variable domain (other parts from reference TRBV5-5 and TRBJ2-1): DAGVTQSPTHLIKTRGQQVTLRCSPISGHKSVSWYQQVLGQGPQFIFQYYEKEERGRGNFPDRFSARQFPNYSSELNVNALLLGDSALYLCASSLEGGTWNEQFFGPGTRLTVL.

This clonotype was detected ten times or more. The V and J genes are TRBV7-2 and TRBJ2-7; D might be TRBD1 or TRBD2, each matching 6 bases. The V and J ends lost 1 base and 0 bases respectively, with 10 bases between them. CDR1 is SGHTA and CDR2 is FQGNSA in the germline V gene. The CDR3 spans 15 residues. DNA of the CDR3: TGTGCCAGCAGCTTAGAGTGGGGGGCCTCCTACGAGCAGTACTTC. Amino acid sequence: CASSLEWGASYEQYF.

This clonotype was seen more than once but under ten times. The chain is built from TRBV15 and TRBJ1-1, with no clear D. Germline V CDR1 and CDR2: LNHNV, YYDKDF (reference sequence). The CDR3 covers 13 residues. The V end lost 3 bases, the J end lost 1 base, and 6 bases lay between the germline ends. The CDR3 reads CATSRTSNTEAFF. In nucleotides, the CDR3 is TGTGCCACCAGCAGGACCTCGAACACTGAAGCTTTCTTT. Based on the CDR3 plus reference TRBV15 and TRBJ1-1, the full variable domain is DAMVIQNPRYQVTQFGKPVTLSCSQTLNHNVMYWYQQKSSQAPKLLFHYYDKDFNNEADTPDNFQSRRPNTSFCFLDIRSPGLGDTAMYLCATSRTSNTEAFFGQGTRLTVV.

This clonotype came up a few times. V and J are TRBV12-3 or TRBV12-4 and TRBJ2-7; TRBD1 matches 7 bases. The CDR3 extends over 11 amino acids. With V trimmed by 5 bases and J by 6 bases, 1 base remained unmatched. The CDR3 nucleotides are TGTGCCAGCAGTACAGGGGCCGAGCAGTACTTC. It is translated as CASSTGAEQYF.

This clonotype was seen many times. V is TRBV5-1 and J is TRBJ2-7; possible D gene TRBD2, 6 bases. Germline V gene lookup returns CDR1 SGHRS and CDR2 YFSETQ. Trimming removed 1 base at V and 7 bases at J, with 6 bases between. The CDR3 has 11 residues. The CDR3 spells CASSLSGEQYF. The CDR3 bases are TGCGCCAGCAGCTTGAGCGGGGAGCAGTACTTC. Full variable domain (rest looked up from reference TRBV5-1 and TRBJ2-7): KAGVTQTPRYLIKTRGQQVTLSCSPISGHRSVSWYQQTPGQGLQFLFEYFSETQRNKGNFPGRFSGRQFSNSRSEMNVSTLELGDSALYLCASSLSGEQYFGPGTRLTVT.

This clonotype was seen at least ten times. V gene TRBV14 combines with J gene TRBJ1-6, with no clear D. CDR3 length: 16 amino acids. With 1 base removed from V and 4 bases from J, the gap between germline ends came to 11 bases. Per the germline V gene, CDR1 is SGHDN and CDR2 is FVKESK. CDR3 DNA sequence: TGTGCCAGCAGCCAAGGTGGAAGTCAGTATAATTCACCCCTCCACTTT. Translated, it gives CASSQGGSQYNSPLHF.

This clonotype was picked up many times. The chain carries TRBV18 and TRBJ2-7; 8 nucleotides align to TRBD1. V dropped 0 bases and J dropped 7; count of bases not matched to a gene: 5. Germline V CDR1 and CDR2: KGHSH, LQKENI. The length of the CDR3 is 14 residues. CDR3 nucleotides: TGTGCCAGCTCACCACCGGACAGGGCAGGGGAGCAGTACTTC. Residues: CASSPPDRAGEQYF.

At least ten counts were recorded for this clonotype. V is TRBV12-3 or TRBV12-4 and J is TRBJ1-5, with D perhaps TRBD1 (6 bases). The CDR3 is 16 residues long. Trimming shortened V by 2 bases and J by 3 bases, and 14 bases separated the two germline ends. Written as DNA, the CDR3 is TGTGCCAGCAGTTTAACAGGGCGAACAACCAATCAGCCCCAGCATTTT. It specifies CASSLTGRTTNQPQHF.

This clonotype was found many times. The chain has TRBV20-1 and TRBJ2-1; no definite D call. Germline V lookup: CDR1 DFQATT, CDR2 SNEGSKA (reference sequence). This CDR3 has 15 amino acids. V was cut by 8 bases and J by 9 bases, with 26 bases left in between. The CDR3 spells CSRLNNQRIASEQFF. The DNA for the CDR3 is TGCAGTCGATTAAATAACCAACGAATAGCCAGTGAGCAGTTCTTC.

This clonotype has a count of ten or more. This sequence joins TRBV5-5 and TRBJ1-2, with D hard to call. The V and J ends lost 7 bases and 1 base respectively, with 5 bases between them. Germline loops: CDR1 SGHKS, CDR2 YYEKEE (reference sequence). The CDR3 length is 11 residues. CDR3 sequence: CASGNNYGYTF. The CDR3 DNA is TGTGCCAGCGGTAATAACTATGGCTACACCTTC.